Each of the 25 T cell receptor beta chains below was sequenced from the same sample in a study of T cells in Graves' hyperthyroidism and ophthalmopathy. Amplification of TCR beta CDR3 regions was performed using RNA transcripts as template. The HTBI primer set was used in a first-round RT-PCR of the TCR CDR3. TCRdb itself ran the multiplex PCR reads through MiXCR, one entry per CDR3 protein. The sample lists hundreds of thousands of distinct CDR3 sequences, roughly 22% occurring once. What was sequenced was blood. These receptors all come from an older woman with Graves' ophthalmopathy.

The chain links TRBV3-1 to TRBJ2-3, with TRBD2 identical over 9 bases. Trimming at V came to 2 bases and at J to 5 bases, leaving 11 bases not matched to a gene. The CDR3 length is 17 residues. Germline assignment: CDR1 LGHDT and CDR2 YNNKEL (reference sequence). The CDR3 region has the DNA TGTGCCAGCAGCCAAAATTTACTAGCGGGCTCACTAGATACGCAGTATTTT. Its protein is CASSQNLLAGSLDTQYF.

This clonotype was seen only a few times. The CDR3 DNA follows: TGTGCCAGCAGTGAAGTGCACAACCGAGAGACCGGGGAGCTGTTTTTT. Its translation is CASSEVHNRETGELFF. The chain couples TRBV6-1 to TRBJ2-2; the D is unclear. There are 16 residues in the CDR3. Per the germline V gene, CDR1 is MNHNS and CDR2 is SASEGT. V lost 1 base and J lost 5, with 14 bases in between.

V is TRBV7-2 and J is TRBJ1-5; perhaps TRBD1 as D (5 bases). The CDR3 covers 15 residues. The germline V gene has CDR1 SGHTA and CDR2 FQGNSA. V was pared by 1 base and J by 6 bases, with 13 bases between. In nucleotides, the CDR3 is TGTGCCAGCAGCTTAGTATTCGGGACTGGTCAGCCCCAGCATTTT. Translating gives CASSLVFGTGQPQHF. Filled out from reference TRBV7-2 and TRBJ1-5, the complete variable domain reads GAGVSQSPSNKVTEKGKDVELRCDPISGHTALYWYRQSLGQGLEFLIYFQGNSAPDKSGLPSDRFSAERTGGSVSTLTIQRTQQEDSAVYLCASSLVFGTGQPQHFGDGTRLSIL.

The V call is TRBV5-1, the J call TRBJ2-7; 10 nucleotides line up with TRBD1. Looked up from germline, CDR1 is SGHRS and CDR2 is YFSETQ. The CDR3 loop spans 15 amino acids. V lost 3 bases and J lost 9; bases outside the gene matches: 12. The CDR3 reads CASSSRDRGLLMQYF. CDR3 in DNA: TGCGCCAGCAGCTCTCGAGACAGGGGGCTCCTGATGCAGTACTTC.

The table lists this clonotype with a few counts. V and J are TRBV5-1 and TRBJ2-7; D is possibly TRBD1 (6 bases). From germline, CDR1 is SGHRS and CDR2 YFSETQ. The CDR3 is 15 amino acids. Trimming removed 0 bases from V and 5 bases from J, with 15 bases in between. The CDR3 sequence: CASSLDQGSIDEQYF. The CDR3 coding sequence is TGCGCCAGCAGCTTGGATCAGGGGTCAATAGACGAGCAGTACTTC.

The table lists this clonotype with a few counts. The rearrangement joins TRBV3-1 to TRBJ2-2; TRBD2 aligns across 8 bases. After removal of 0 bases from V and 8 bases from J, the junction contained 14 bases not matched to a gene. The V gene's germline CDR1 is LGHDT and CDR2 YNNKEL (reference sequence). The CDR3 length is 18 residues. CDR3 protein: CASSQDPGSGSGIGELFF. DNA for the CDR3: TGTGCCAGCAGCCAAGATCCGGGCAGCGGGAGTGGGATTGGGGAGCTGTTTTTT.

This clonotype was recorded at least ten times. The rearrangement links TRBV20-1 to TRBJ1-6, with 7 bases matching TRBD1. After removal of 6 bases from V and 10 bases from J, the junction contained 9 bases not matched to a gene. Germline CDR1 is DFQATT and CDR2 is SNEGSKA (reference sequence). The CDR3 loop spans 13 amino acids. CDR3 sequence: CSAQTGSGSPLHF. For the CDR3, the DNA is TGCAGTGCCCAGACAGGGTCCGGCTCACCCCTCCACTTT.

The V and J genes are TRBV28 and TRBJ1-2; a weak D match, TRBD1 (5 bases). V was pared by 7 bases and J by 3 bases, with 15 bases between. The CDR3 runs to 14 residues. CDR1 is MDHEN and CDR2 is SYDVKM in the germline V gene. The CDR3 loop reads CASISQGTYYGYTF. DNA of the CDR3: TGTGCCAGCATAAGCCAAGGGACCTACTATGGCTACACCTTC.

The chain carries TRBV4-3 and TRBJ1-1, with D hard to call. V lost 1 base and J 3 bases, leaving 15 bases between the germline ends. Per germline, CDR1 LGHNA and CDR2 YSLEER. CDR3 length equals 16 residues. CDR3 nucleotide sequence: TGCGCCAGCAGCCAAGCCGCTGGGAAAAGCTACACTGAAGCTTTCTTT. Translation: CASSQAAGKSYTEAFF.

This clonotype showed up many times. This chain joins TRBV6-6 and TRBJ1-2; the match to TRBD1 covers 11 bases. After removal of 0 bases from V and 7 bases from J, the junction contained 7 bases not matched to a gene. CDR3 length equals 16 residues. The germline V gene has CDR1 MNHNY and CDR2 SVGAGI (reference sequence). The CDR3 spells CASSYSDRGRKAGYTF. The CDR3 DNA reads TGTGCCAGCAGTTACTCGGACAGGGGGCGTAAGGCTGGCTACACCTTC.

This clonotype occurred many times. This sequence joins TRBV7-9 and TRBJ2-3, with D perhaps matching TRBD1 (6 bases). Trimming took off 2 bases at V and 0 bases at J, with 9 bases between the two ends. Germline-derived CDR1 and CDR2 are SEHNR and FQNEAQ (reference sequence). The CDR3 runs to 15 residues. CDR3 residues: CASSLRGQSTDTQYF. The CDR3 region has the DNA TGTGCCAGCAGCTTAAGAGGACAGAGCACAGATACGCAGTATTTT.

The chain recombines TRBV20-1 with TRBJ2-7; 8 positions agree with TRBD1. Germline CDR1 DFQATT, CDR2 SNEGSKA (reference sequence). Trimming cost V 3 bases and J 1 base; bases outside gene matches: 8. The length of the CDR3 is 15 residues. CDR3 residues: CSASRRTGNSYEQYF. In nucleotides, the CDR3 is TGCAGTGCTAGTAGACGGACAGGGAATTCCTACGAGCAGTACTTC.

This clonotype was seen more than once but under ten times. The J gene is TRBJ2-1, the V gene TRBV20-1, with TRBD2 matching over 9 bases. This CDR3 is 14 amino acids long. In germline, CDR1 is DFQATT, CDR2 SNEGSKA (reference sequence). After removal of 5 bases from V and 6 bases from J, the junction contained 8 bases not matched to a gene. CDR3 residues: CSARPGTSINEQFF. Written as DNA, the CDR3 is TGCAGTGCTCGACCCGGGACTAGCATCAATGAGCAGTTCTTC.

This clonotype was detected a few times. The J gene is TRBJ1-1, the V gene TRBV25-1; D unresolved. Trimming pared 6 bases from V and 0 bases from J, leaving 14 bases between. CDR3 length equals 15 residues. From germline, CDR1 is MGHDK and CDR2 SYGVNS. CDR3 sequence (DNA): TGTGCCAGCAGGGGGTTCGGAGATTTGAACACTGAAGCTTTCTTT. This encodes CASRGFGDLNTEAFF.

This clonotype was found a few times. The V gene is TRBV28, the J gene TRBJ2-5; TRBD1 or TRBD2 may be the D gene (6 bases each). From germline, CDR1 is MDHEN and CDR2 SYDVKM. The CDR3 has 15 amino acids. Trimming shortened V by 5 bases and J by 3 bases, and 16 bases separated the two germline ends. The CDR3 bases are TGTGCCAGCAGTCCACTGGGGGGCTTTAAAGAGACCCAGTACTTC. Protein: CASSPLGGFKETQYF.

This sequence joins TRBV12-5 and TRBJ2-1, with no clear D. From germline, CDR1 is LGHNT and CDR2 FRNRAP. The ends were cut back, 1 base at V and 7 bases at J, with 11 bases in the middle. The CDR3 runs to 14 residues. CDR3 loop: CASGLGSSGNEQFF. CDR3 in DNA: TGTGCTAGTGGTTTGGGAAGCAGTGGGAATGAGCAGTTCTTC.

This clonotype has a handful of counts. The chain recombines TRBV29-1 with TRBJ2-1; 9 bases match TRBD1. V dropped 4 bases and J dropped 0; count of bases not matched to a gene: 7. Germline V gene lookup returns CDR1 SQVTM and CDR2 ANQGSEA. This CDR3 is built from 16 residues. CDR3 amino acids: CSVAPTGGRSYNEQFF. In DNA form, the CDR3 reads TGCAGCGTTGCCCCGACAGGGGGACGCTCCTACAATGAGCAGTTCTTC.

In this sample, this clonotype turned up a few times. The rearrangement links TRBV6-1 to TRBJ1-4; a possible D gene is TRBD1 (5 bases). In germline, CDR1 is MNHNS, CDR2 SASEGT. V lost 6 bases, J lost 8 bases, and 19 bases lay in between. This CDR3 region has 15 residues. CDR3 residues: CASSPARPRGEKLFF. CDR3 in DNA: TGTGCCAGCAGCCCCGCACGCCCTCGGGGGGAAAAACTGTTTTTT.

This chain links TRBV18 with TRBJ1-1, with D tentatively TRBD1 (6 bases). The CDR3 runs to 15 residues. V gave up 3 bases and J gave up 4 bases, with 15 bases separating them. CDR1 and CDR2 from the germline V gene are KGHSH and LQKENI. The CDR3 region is CASSPLQGAGTEAFF. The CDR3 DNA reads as TGTGCCAGCTCACCTCTACAGGGAGCCGGCACTGAAGCTTTCTTT.

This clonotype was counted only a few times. The CDR3 is CASSDAGRSYNEQFF. The CDR3 DNA reads as TGTGCCAGCAGCGATGCAGGGAGATCCTACAATGAGCAGTTCTTC. The rearrangement uses TRBV6-1 and TRBJ2-1; D may be TRBD1 or TRBD2 (5 bases each). The CDR3 sequence is 15 residues long. V was trimmed by 6 bases and J by 1 base, leaving 13 bases between them. CDR1 MNHNS and CDR2 SASEGT come from the germline V gene.

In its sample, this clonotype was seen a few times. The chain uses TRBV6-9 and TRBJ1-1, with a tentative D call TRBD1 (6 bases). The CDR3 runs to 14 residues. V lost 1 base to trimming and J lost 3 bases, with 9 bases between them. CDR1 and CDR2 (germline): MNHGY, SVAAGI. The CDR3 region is CASSYLGADTEAFF. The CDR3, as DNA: TGTGCCAGCAGTTATTTGGGGGCCGACACTGAAGCTTTCTTT.

CDR3 nucleotide sequence: TGTGCCAGCAGCGATAGAGCGGATATTTACTACAATGAGCAGTTCTTC. Translating it yields CASSDRADIYYNEQFF. This chain uses TRBV9 with TRBJ2-1; perhaps TRBD2 as D (5 bases). Germline V gene sequence: CDR1 SGDLS, CDR2 YYNGEE. The CDR3 is made up of 16 amino acids. V lost 3 bases and J lost 3, with 16 bases in between.

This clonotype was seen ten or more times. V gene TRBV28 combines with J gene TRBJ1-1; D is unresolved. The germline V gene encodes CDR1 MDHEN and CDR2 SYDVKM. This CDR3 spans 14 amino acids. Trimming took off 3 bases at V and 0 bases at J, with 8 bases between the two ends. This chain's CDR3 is CASSFPLMNTEAFF. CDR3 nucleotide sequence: TGTGCCAGCAGTTTCCCTCTCATGAACACTGAAGCTTTCTTT.

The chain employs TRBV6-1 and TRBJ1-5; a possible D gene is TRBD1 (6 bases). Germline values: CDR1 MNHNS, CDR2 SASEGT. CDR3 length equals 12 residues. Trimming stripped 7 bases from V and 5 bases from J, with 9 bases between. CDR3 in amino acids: CASKQGDQPQHF. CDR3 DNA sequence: TGTGCCAGCAAACAGGGTGATCAGCCCCAGCATTTT.

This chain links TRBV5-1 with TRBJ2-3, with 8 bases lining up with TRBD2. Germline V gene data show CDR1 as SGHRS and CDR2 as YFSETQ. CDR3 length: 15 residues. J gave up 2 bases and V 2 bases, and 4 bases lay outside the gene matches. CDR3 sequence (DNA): TGCGCCAGCAGCTTCCCGGGGGGGAACACAGATACGCAGTATTTT. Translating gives CASSFPGGNTDTQYF.